A selection of T cell receptor beta chains follows, all from one sample in a study of CD8+ T cells in alopecia areata. Sequenced by immunoSEQ multiplex PCR; TCRdb stores in-frame clones only, minus some. The repertoire holds about 120,000 clones, with approximately 55% as singletons. The sample consisted of CD4+ T cells sorted from blood, taken at week 24, from a patient treated with tofacitinib. The source of these receptors is a human donor with alopecia areata. Each CDR3 is given without its conserved first and last residue. A D gene is named only where the DNA matches it firmly.

CDR3aa	d_gene	j_gene	v_gene
ASSLAQEQF	.	TRBJ2-1	TRBV5-6
ASSILERETQY	.	TRBJ2-5	TRBV6-6
ASSLAGGKGYT	TRBD1	TRBJ1-2	TRBV7-9
ASRDTTYEQY	.	TRBJ2-7	TRBV5-1
ASSVGGQTKNIQY	.	TRBJ2-4	TRBV9
ASSLAGRETQY	.	TRBJ2-5	TRBV27
ASSQDDGSLPETQY	.	TRBJ2-5	TRBV4-3
AWSVFGLANTGELF	.	TRBJ2-2	TRBV30
SVEEGSGPHYGYT	.	TRBJ1-2	TRBV29-1
ASSPANVLT	.	TRBJ2-6	TRBV28